Following are 11 T cell receptor beta chains from one sample sequenced in a study of regulatory T cells in long-lasting Graves disease (dated by TCRdb to the early 2020s). The label giving this sample's time point can be read as: newly diagnosed GD, antithyroid drugs for less than 3 months. RNA was extracted from PBMCs in TRIzol for both TCR sequencing and RNA sequencing. The library was made by multiplex PCR. Sequencing was carried out with an Illumina HiSeq 4000. TCR beta libraries were built with iRepertoire HTBI primers and Arm-PCR amplification of CDR3 regions. TCRdb reprocessed the public reads (quality trimming at Q25 with fastp, clone calling with MiXCR) and kept in-frame beta chains. Each CDR3 protein appears once, grouped with its most common genes and DNA. The table for this sample lists 300,000 to 400,000 distinct CDR3 sequences; 15% of them were counted only once. In total, the top ten clones hold roughly 20% of the sample.

Source: peripheral blood mononuclear cells (PBMCs), taken at new diagnosis, from a patient treated with antithyroid drugs. Source of these receptors: a female donor with Graves disease.

This clonotype was counted between two and nine times. This may come from a read error, since a much larger clone is one base off. This chain joins TRBV7-9 and TRBJ2-1; 8 bases align to TRBD2. Germline CDR1 and CDR2: SEHNR and FQNEAQ (reference sequence). This CDR3 has 16 residues. V dropped 8 bases and J dropped 10; count of bases not matched to a gene: 19. The CDR3 loop is CASRLTGLVGGQEQFF. In nucleotides, the CDR3 is TGTGCCAGCCGACTGACGGGACTAGTGGGAGGGCAGGAGCAGTTCTTC.

Many counts were recorded for this clonotype. This chain uses TRBV13 with TRBJ2-3, with TRBD2 as a possible D gene (5 bases). The CDR3 consists of 12 residues. V lost 5 bases, J lost 5 bases, and 8 bases lay in between. The germline CDR1 and CDR2 sequences are PRHDT and FYEKMQ (reference sequence). CDR3 DNA sequence: TGTGCCAGCAGCGCCGGAGGAGATACGCAGTATTTT. It encodes CASSAGGDTQYF.

This clonotype was recorded a few times. V is TRBV5-6 and J is TRBJ1-1; TRBD1 is a possible D gene (6 bases). The CDR3 covers 13 residues. Looked up from germline, CDR1 is SGHDT and CDR2 is YYEEEE. Trimming removed 4 bases from V and 5 bases from J, with 12 bases in between. The CDR3 bases are TGTGCCAGCAGCCCGGCCCAGGGGACTGAAGCTTTCTTT. Encoded protein: CASSPAQGTEAFF.

The genes are TRBV6-2 or TRBV6-3 and TRBJ1-5; no firm D call. V was pared by 9 bases and J by 8 bases, with 23 bases between. CDR1 is MNHEY, CDR2 SVGEGT, per germline. The CDR3 sequence is 15 residues long. CDR3 nucleotides: TGTGCCAGTACCTCCTGGAATTCGTATGGTGAGCCCCAGCATTTT. Protein product: CASTSWNSYGEPQHF.

A word on this clonotype: A single base separates this from a much larger clone, so it may be a read error. The rearrangement uses TRBV27 and TRBJ2-2, with 7 nucleotides matching TRBD1. This CDR3 has 14 amino acids. Germline V gene lookup returns CDR1 MNHEY and CDR2 SMNVEV (reference sequence). Written as DNA, the CDR3 is TGTGCCAGCAGCCCCGGGACAGCCACCGGGGAGCCGTTTTTT. This encodes CASSPGTATGEPFF.

J is TRBJ1-4 and V is TRBV3-1, with D maybe TRBD1 (6 bases). This CDR3 comprises 18 residues. The germline V and J ends were trimmed by 0 bases and 2 bases, with 16 bases remaining between them. CDR1 is LGHDT and CDR2 is YNNKEL in the germline V gene (reference sequence). The CDR3 region has the DNA TGTGCCAGCAGCCAAGAAACCCGGGGGGCGAGGACTAATGAAAAACTGTTTTTT. Protein product: CASSQETRGARTNEKLFF.

This clonotype was recorded many times. The chain uses TRBV6-1 and TRBJ1-1; TRBD1 is a possible D gene (6 bases). V was shortened by 7 bases and J by 1 base, with 25 bases between the two germline ends. The CDR3 is made up of 18 amino acids. Looked up from germline, CDR1 is MNHNS and CDR2 is SASEGT. The DNA of the CDR3 is TGTGCCAGCACCATTACAGGGCTCTCGCGCACTAAGAACACTGAAGCTTTCTTT. It is translated as CASTITGLSRTKNTEAFF.

This clonotype has a count of ten or more. The genes are TRBV20-1 and TRBJ2-3, with 7 positions matching TRBD2. Germline V gives CDR1 DFQATT, CDR2 SNEGSKA (reference sequence). Losses at the gene ends were 1 base for V and 4 bases for J; bases not matched to a gene: 17. The CDR3 has 18 residues. The CDR3 sequence is CSARAARGAAGDADTQYF. The CDR3 DNA follows: TGCAGTGCTAGAGCTGCCCGAGGGGCGGCGGGAGATGCAGATACGCAGTATTTT.

This clonotype was counted at least ten times. The chain carries TRBV28 and TRBJ1-1; TRBD1 aligns across 8 bases. The CDR3 extends over 18 amino acids. The J segment lost 0 bases and the V segment lost 3 bases, leaving 12 bases of the junction unmatched. CDR1 is MDHEN, CDR2 SYDVKM, per germline. CDR3 amino acids: CASSFRTGQSLMNTEAFF. As DNA, the CDR3 is TGTGCCAGCAGTTTCCGGACAGGGCAAAGCCTCATGAACACTGAAGCTTTCTTT.

This clonotype was counted ten times or more. The chain carries TRBV12-3 or TRBV12-4 and TRBJ1-2; D remains ambiguous. This CDR3 spans 13 amino acids. Trimming removed 6 bases from V and 4 bases from J, with 12 bases in between. The CDR3 sequence is CASRSGRTYGYTF. The CDR3 DNA reads TGTGCCAGCAGGTCTGGGAGAACCTATGGCTACACCTTC.

CDR3 nucleotide sequence: TGTGCTAGTGGTTTAGAGGGACTACTGAACACTGAAGCTTTCTTT. As protein: CASGLEGLLNTEAFF. This chain joins TRBV12-5 and TRBJ1-1; possibly TRBD1 for D (5 bases). The CDR3 runs 15 residues. Germline-derived CDR1 and CDR2 are LGHNT and FRNRAP. The ends were cut back, 3 bases at V and 0 bases at J, with 11 bases in the middle. Full variable domain (rest looked up from reference TRBV12-5 and TRBJ1-1): DARVTQTPRHKVTEMGQEVTMRCQPILGHNTVFWYRQTMMQGLELLAYFRNRAPLDDSGMPKDRFSAEMPDATLATLKIQPSEPRDSAVYFCASGLEGLLNTEAFFGQGTRLTVV.